Reported below is one T cell receptor beta chain. Its antigen remains unidentified. The sample comes from a study of post-analysis software for immune sequencing data. Study overall: The patients showed relapsing-remitting, secondary progressive and progressive-relapsing multiple sclerosis courses.

The CDR3 runs to 16 residues. V trimming: 4 bases; J trimming: 5 bases; junction bases outside the gene matches: 12. Germline loops: CDR1 WSHSY, CDR2 SAAADI. Whole-study findings and limits: Significantly lower normalized Chao1 diversity was seen in multiple sclerosis patients than in controls. Patients used about five TRBV segments, including TRBV5-6, TRBV5-1 and TRBV20-1, more often than controls.

Tagging with unique molecular identifiers was a feature of the TCR beta cDNA libraries. TCRdb ran MiXCR on the PCR reads and lists one entry per CDR3 protein. This sample has about 540,000 distinct CDR3 sequences, with roughly 34% found just once. Sequenced sample: blood. The sequence was obtained from a girl aged 2-17 years with multiple sclerosis. The J gene is TRBJ2-3, the V gene TRBV10-2, with TRBD2 matching over 7 bases. CDR3 coding DNA: TGCGCCAGCAGTGGGCCTAGCGGAGTTAGCGGAGATACGCAGTATTTT. This codes for CASSGPSGVSGDTQYF.